Following are 12 T cell receptor beta chains from one sample sequenced in a study of blood T cell repertoires in COVID-19. TCRdb's copy holds only in-frame clones and misses some; the assay was immunoSEQ multiplex PCR. The sample has about 140,000 clones; roughly 84% are singletons. The sequenced sample consisted of peripheral blood. These receptors were obtained from a young man with COVID-19, enrolled during active disease.

The chain uses TRBV10-2 and TRBJ1-5, with D possibly being TRBD1 (5 bases). This CDR3 region has 15 residues. V lost 1 base and J lost 3, with 10 bases in between. Germline-derived CDR1 and CDR2 are WSHSY and SAAADI. CDR3 coding DNA: TGCGCCAGCAGTGAGTGGAGGGGAGACAATCAGCCCCAGCATTTT. Its translation is CASSEWRGDNQPQHF.

As concerns this clone: The same CDR3 also results from other DNA sequences found in this sample. The rearrangement joins TRBV4-3 to TRBJ1-5; TRBD1 matches 9 bases. Germline CDR1 and CDR2: LGHNA and YSLEER. V trimming: 0 bases; J trimming: 4 bases; junction bases outside the gene matches: 4. This CDR3 contains 16 residues. The CDR3 sequence: CASSQERDRVNQPQHF. For the CDR3, the DNA is TGCGCCAGCAGCCAAGAGCGGGACAGGGTTAATCAGCCCCAGCATTTT.

Here the CDR3 DNA reads TGTGCCATCAGTGAGTCCCGAGGGCTTAATGGCTACACCTTC. It codes for CAISESRGLNGYTF. V and J are TRBV10-3 and TRBJ1-2; D unclear. Germline loops: CDR1 ENHRY, CDR2 SYGVKD. The CDR3 loop spans 14 amino acids. Trimming stripped 0 bases from V and 6 bases from J, with 11 bases between.

The CDR3 reads CAISESYFFFNGYTF. Here the CDR3 DNA reads TGTGCCATCAGTGAGTCGTACTTTTTCTTTAATGGCTACACCTTC. The chain has TRBV10-3 and TRBJ1-2; D uncertain. This CDR3 has 15 amino acids. Deletions cut 0 bases from V and 6 bases from J, with 14 bases between. Germline V CDR1 and CDR2: ENHRY, SYGVKD.

This chain uses TRBV28 with TRBJ1-5; a possible D gene is TRBD1 (5 bases). Trimming stripped 3 bases from V and 4 bases from J, with 13 bases between. Germline lookup yields CDR1 MDHEN and CDR2 SYDVKM. The length of the CDR3 is 15 residues. CDR3 residues: CASSFTGRANQPQHF. The DNA for the CDR3 is TGTGCCAGCAGTTTTACCGGCAGGGCTAATCAGCCCCAGCATTTT.

V is TRBV6-5 and J is TRBJ1-1; 8 bases agree with TRBD1. Germline V gene sequence: CDR1 MNHEY, CDR2 SVGAGI. The CDR3 totals 14 residues. Trimming took 7 bases from V and 6 from J; bases not matched to a gene: 10. The CDR3 DNA reads TGTGCCAGCATGAGGTCCACAGGGGGTGCTGAAGCTTTCTTT. This sequence encodes CASMRSTGGAEAFF.

The chain couples TRBV12-5 to TRBJ1-1; the D is unclear. The V gene lost 0 bases and the J gene lost 0 bases, with 14 bases spanning the gap. The CDR3 spans 17 residues. Germline values: CDR1 LGHNT, CDR2 FRNRAP. The CDR3 here is CASGLVLEGSMNTEAFF. The CDR3 DNA reads TGTGCTAGTGGTTTGGTACTAGAGGGATCCATGAACACTGAAGCTTTCTTT.

The chain carries TRBV27 and TRBJ1-5; TRBD1 is a possible D gene (5 bases). V lost 3 bases and J 4 bases, leaving 7 bases between the germline ends. The CDR3 length is 13 residues. Looked up from germline, CDR1 is MNHEY and CDR2 is SMNVEV (reference sequence). CDR3 nucleotides: TGTGCCAGCAGTTTCAGGGAAAATCAGCCCCAGCATTTT. It encodes CASSFRENQPQHF.

In its sample, this clone was seen once. The chain combines TRBV11-2 with TRBJ2-6; D not resolved. CDR3 length equals 18 residues. V shed 2 bases and J shed 0 bases, with 14 bases lying between them. Germline V gene data show CDR1 as SGHAT and CDR2 as FQNNGV. The CDR3 sequence: CASSLRTAKNSGANVLTF. The CDR3 nucleotides read TGTGCCAGCAGCTTACGCACAGCCAAAAACTCTGGGGCCAACGTCCTGACTTTC.

This clone turned up a few times. The same CDR3 also results from other DNA sequences found in this sample. J is TRBJ2-7 and V is TRBV2; tentative D call: TRBD1 (6 bases). The germline CDR1 and CDR2 sequences are SNHLY and FYNNEI. With 6 bases removed from V and 4 bases from J, the gap between germline ends came to 7 bases. The CDR3 consists of 11 residues. The CDR3 loop reads CASRQGYEQYF. The DNA of the CDR3 is TGTGCCAGCAGACAGGGTTACGAGCAGTACTTC. The full variable domain, completed using reference TRBV2 and TRBJ2-7, is EPEVTQTPSHQVTQMGQEVILRCVPISNHLYFYWYRQILGQKVEFLVSFYNNEISEKSEIFDDQFSVERPDGSNFTLKIRSTKLEDSAMYFCASRQGYEQYFGPGTRLTVT.

A remark on this clone: Sequence at one end of the junction differs from germline and may be a read error. The V and J genes are TRBV7-7 and TRBJ2-2, with a weak D call TRBD1 (6 bases). The CDR3 consists of 16 residues. Germline CDR1 is SSHAT and CDR2 is FNYEAQ (reference sequence). The chain's CDR3 is CASSSTGQTNTGELFF. CDR3 bases: TGTGCTAGCAGCTCAACCGGACAGACGAACACCGGGGAGCTGTTTTTT.

The chain employs TRBV19 and TRBJ1-5; 7 nucleotides match TRBD1. The germline gives CDR1 LNHDA, CDR2 SQIVND (reference sequence). The V and J ends lost 3 bases and 6 bases, in that order; junction bases with no gene match: 11. The CDR3 contains 16 residues. This CDR3 reads CASSMRGAGGIQPQHF. The DNA of the CDR3 is TGTGCCAGTAGTATGCGGGGGGCAGGGGGAATTCAGCCCCAGCATTTT. The whole variable domain, remainder taken from reference TRBV19 and TRBJ1-5, is DGGITQSPKYLFRKEGQNVTLSCEQNLNHDAMYWYRQDPGQGLRLIYYSQIVNDFQKGDIAEGYSVSREKKESFPLTVTSAQKNPTAFYLCASSMRGAGGIQPQHFGDGTRLSIL.